This passage covers 18 T cell receptor beta chains from one sample sequenced in a study of T cell repertoires in cytomegalovirus infection. TCRdb itself ran the reads through MiXCR, one entry per CDR3 protein. The data contain 650,000 to 900,000 distinct CDR3 sequences, approximately 29% of them singletons. Antigens of these TCRs are unknown. This sample comprised cultured CD8+ T cells from PBMCs, obtained from culture after CMV antigen stimulation. The source of these receptors is a human donor in good health (CMV status not recorded). Some clones in this sample may be carry-over from other donors' samples.

This clonotype was picked up a small number of times. The chain is built from TRBV28 and TRBJ2-1, with TRBD1 matching over 7 bases. V lost 3 bases, J lost 2 bases, and 10 bases stayed unmatched. CDR1 is MDHEN, CDR2 SYDVKM, per germline. This CDR3 is built from 17 residues. The CDR3 region has the DNA TGTGCCAGCAGTTTCCGCGAAGGGGGCCACCCCTACAATGAGCAGTTCTTC. Its translation: CASSFREGGHPYNEQFF.

The rearrangement uses TRBV10-3 and TRBJ2-5, with 16 positions matching TRBD2. V was pared by 3 bases and J by 4 bases, with 11 bases of the junction left unmatched. The germline CDR1 and CDR2 sequences are ENHRY and SYGVKD. The CDR3 is 19 amino acids. CDR3 DNA: TGTGCCATCAGTGACCCGGGACTAGCGGGGGGGCCCCCACGAGAGACCCAGTACTTC. Its translation is CAISDPGLAGGPPRETQYF.

This clonotype was seen only a few times. This rearrangement joins TRBV19 to TRBJ1-5; 7 positions match TRBD1. Unmatched junction bases numbered 11, after V lost 9 bases and J lost 0 bases. This CDR3 is 16 amino acids long. CDR1 and CDR2 (germline): LNHDA, SQIVND (reference sequence). CDR3 nucleotide sequence: TGTGCCAGCACTCCCCTCGGACAGGCTAGCAATCAGCCCCAGCATTTT. Its translation: CASTPLGQASNQPQHF. Based on the CDR3 plus reference TRBV19 and TRBJ1-5, the full variable domain is DGGITQSPKYLFRKEGQNVTLSCEQNLNHDAMYWYRQDPGQGLRLIYYSQIVNDFQKGDIAEGYSVSREKKESFPLTVTSAQKNPTAFYLCASTPLGQASNQPQHFGDGTRLSIL.

The CDR3 bases are TGTGCCAGCAGCCCCAACTATAGCAATCAGCCCCAGCATTTT. It encodes CASSPNYSNQPQHF. This rearrangement joins TRBV5-6 to TRBJ1-5; D unresolved. This CDR3 region has 14 residues. Germline-derived CDR1 and CDR2 are SGHDT and YYEEEE. Trimming cost V 4 bases and J 0 bases, with 8 bases left between them.

The chain has TRBV7-9 and TRBJ1-1; D may be TRBD1 (6 bases). This CDR3 is 17 amino acids long. Germline V gene sequence: CDR1 SEHNR, CDR2 FQNEAQ (reference sequence). V was shortened by 2 bases and J by 6 bases, with 22 bases between the two germline ends. CDR3 region: CASSLSGWWGALAEAFF. CDR3 coding DNA: TGTGCCAGCAGCTTAAGCGGCTGGTGGGGGGCGCTGGCTGAAGCTTTCTTT.

This clonotype came up a few times. This chain links TRBV2 with TRBJ2-1; 10 bases are shared with TRBD2. The CDR3 consists of 19 residues. Germline V gene sequence: CDR1 SNHLY, CDR2 FYNNEI. J was trimmed by 6 bases and V by 8 bases; bases with no gene match: 22. CDR3 coding DNA: TGTGCCAGCGAGCGGCCTTCGGGTGGAGCGGGGGGGCTTGTCAATGAGCAGTTCTTC. It specifies CASERPSGGAGGLVNEQFF.

This clonotype was found a few times. V gene TRBV27 combines with J gene TRBJ2-1; D unresolved. The CDR3 length is 12 residues. Trimming shortened V by 6 bases and J by 6 bases, and 9 bases separated the two germline ends. CDR1 is MNHEY and CDR2 is SMNVEV in the germline V gene (reference sequence). The CDR3 DNA reads TGTGCCAGCAGCCAATTGTCCAATGAGCAGTTCTTC. Translation: CASSQLSNEQFF.

The chain uses TRBV20-1 and TRBJ2-1, with a weak D call TRBD1 (5 bases). This CDR3 is 15 amino acids long. From germline, CDR1 is DFQATT and CDR2 SNEGSKA (reference sequence). V lost 0 bases and J 3 bases, leaving 12 bases between the germline ends. CDR3 protein: CSARDPLTVYNEQFF. CDR3 nucleotide sequence: TGCAGTGCTAGAGATCCCCTGACAGTCTACAATGAGCAGTTCTTC.

This chain joins TRBV20-1 and TRBJ1-4; 8 nucleotides match TRBD1. Losses at the gene ends were 6 bases for V and 10 bases for J; bases not matched to a gene: 7. This CDR3 comprises 12 residues. Looked up from germline, CDR1 is DFQATT and CDR2 is SNEGSKA (reference sequence). In DNA, the CDR3 is TGCAGTGCGGAACAGGGGGTGTCAAAACTGTTTTTT. Protein product: CSAEQGVSKLFF.

This clonotype was counted ten times or more. V usage is TRBV12-3 or TRBV12-4 and J usage is TRBJ2-3, with D possibly matching TRBD1 (5 bases). Trimming shortened V by 5 bases and J by 0 bases, and 15 bases separated the two germline ends. The CDR3 has 16 amino acids. The CDR3 DNA is TGTGCCAGCAGTCCTCTAGGGGCCACTAGCACAGATACGCAGTATTTT. This encodes CASSPLGATSTDTQYF.

The chain is built from TRBV27 and TRBJ2-7; a possible D gene is TRBD1 (6 bases). CDR3 length: 16 amino acids. The germline V and J ends were trimmed by 3 bases and 0 bases, with 15 bases remaining between them. Looked up from germline, CDR1 is MNHEY and CDR2 is SMNVEV (reference sequence). CDR3: CASSFSFGTHSYEQYF. Written as DNA, the CDR3 is TGTGCCAGCAGTTTTTCTTTCGGGACACACTCCTACGAGCAGTACTTC.

This clonotype was counted only a few times. The V gene is TRBV7-9, the J gene TRBJ2-7; 9 bases are shared with TRBD1. Germline CDR1 is SEHNR and CDR2 is FQNEAQ (reference sequence). V trimming: 2 bases; J trimming: 5 bases; junction bases outside the gene matches: 4. The CDR3 is 14 amino acids. Written as DNA, the CDR3 is TGTGCCAGCAGCTTAACAGGGACAGGGAACGAGCAGTACTTC. It specifies CASSLTGTGNEQYF.

V is TRBV5-5 and J is TRBJ2-1, with 7 bases fitting TRBD2. The V and J ends lost 5 bases and 3 bases, in that order; junction bases with no gene match: 2. This CDR3 is built from 13 residues. Per the germline V gene, CDR1 is SGHKS and CDR2 is YYEKEE (reference sequence). The CDR3 loop is CASRAGDYNEQFF. The CDR3 coding sequence is TGTGCCAGCAGGGCGGGGGACTACAATGAGCAGTTCTTC.

The chain links TRBV7-9 to TRBJ2-3; D is perhaps TRBD1 (6 bases). With 5 bases removed from V and 3 bases from J, the gap between germline ends came to 15 bases. This CDR3 is 15 amino acids long. Germline lookup yields CDR1 SEHNR and CDR2 FQNEAQ (reference sequence). As DNA, the CDR3 is TGTGCCAGCAGCAACTACAGGGTGGGGACAGATACGCAGTATTTT. Translating it yields CASSNYRVGTDTQYF.

The chain carries TRBV28 and TRBJ2-7; TRBD2 agrees at 9 bases. Germline CDR1 reads MDHEN; CDR2 reads SYDVKM. The J segment lost 3 bases and the V segment lost 5 bases, leaving 8 bases of the junction unmatched. The CDR3 is 15 amino acids. CDR3 protein: CASSPQRGASYEQYV. The CDR3 DNA reads as TGTGCCAGCAGTCCCCAGCGGGGGGCTAGCTACGAGCAGTACGTC.

The V call is TRBV13, the J call TRBJ2-3; tentatively, D is TRBD1 (5 bases). The ends were cut back, 5 bases at V and 2 bases at J, with 14 bases in the middle. CDR3 size: 15 residues. Germline loops: CDR1 PRHDT, CDR2 FYEKMQ (reference sequence). The CDR3 sequence is CASSPSRGHTDTQYF. CDR3 DNA: TGTGCCAGCAGCCCCTCGCGAGGACACACAGATACGCAGTATTTT.

Many counts were recorded for this clonotype. The genes are TRBV7-2 and TRBJ1-6, with D possibly TRBD1 on 6 matching bases. Germline assignment: CDR1 SGHTA and CDR2 FQGNSA. V was trimmed by 8 bases and J by 3 bases, leaving 11 bases between them. There are 14 residues in the CDR3. The CDR3 loop is CASGTPDYNSPLHF. In nucleotides, the CDR3 is TGTGCCAGCGGGACACCAGACTATAATTCACCCCTCCACTTT. Full variable domain (remainder filled in from reference TRBV7-2 and TRBJ1-6): GAGVSQSPSNKVTEKGKDVELRCDPISGHTALYWYRQSLGQGLEFLIYFQGNSAPDKSGLPSDRFSAERTGGSVSTLTIQRTQQEDSAVYLCASGTPDYNSPLHFGNGTRLTVT.

This clonotype was seen many times. This rearrangement joins TRBV7-2 to TRBJ2-2; D gene uncertain. Trimming took off 2 bases at V and 1 base at J, with 20 bases between the two ends. The CDR3 sequence is 19 residues long. CDR1 and CDR2 from the germline V gene are SGHTA and FQGNSA. CDR3 coding DNA: TGTGCCAGCAGCTTACGGCCCTCGTCCCCTTACAAGAACACCGGGGAGCTGTTTTTT. This translates into CASSLRPSSPYKNTGELFF.